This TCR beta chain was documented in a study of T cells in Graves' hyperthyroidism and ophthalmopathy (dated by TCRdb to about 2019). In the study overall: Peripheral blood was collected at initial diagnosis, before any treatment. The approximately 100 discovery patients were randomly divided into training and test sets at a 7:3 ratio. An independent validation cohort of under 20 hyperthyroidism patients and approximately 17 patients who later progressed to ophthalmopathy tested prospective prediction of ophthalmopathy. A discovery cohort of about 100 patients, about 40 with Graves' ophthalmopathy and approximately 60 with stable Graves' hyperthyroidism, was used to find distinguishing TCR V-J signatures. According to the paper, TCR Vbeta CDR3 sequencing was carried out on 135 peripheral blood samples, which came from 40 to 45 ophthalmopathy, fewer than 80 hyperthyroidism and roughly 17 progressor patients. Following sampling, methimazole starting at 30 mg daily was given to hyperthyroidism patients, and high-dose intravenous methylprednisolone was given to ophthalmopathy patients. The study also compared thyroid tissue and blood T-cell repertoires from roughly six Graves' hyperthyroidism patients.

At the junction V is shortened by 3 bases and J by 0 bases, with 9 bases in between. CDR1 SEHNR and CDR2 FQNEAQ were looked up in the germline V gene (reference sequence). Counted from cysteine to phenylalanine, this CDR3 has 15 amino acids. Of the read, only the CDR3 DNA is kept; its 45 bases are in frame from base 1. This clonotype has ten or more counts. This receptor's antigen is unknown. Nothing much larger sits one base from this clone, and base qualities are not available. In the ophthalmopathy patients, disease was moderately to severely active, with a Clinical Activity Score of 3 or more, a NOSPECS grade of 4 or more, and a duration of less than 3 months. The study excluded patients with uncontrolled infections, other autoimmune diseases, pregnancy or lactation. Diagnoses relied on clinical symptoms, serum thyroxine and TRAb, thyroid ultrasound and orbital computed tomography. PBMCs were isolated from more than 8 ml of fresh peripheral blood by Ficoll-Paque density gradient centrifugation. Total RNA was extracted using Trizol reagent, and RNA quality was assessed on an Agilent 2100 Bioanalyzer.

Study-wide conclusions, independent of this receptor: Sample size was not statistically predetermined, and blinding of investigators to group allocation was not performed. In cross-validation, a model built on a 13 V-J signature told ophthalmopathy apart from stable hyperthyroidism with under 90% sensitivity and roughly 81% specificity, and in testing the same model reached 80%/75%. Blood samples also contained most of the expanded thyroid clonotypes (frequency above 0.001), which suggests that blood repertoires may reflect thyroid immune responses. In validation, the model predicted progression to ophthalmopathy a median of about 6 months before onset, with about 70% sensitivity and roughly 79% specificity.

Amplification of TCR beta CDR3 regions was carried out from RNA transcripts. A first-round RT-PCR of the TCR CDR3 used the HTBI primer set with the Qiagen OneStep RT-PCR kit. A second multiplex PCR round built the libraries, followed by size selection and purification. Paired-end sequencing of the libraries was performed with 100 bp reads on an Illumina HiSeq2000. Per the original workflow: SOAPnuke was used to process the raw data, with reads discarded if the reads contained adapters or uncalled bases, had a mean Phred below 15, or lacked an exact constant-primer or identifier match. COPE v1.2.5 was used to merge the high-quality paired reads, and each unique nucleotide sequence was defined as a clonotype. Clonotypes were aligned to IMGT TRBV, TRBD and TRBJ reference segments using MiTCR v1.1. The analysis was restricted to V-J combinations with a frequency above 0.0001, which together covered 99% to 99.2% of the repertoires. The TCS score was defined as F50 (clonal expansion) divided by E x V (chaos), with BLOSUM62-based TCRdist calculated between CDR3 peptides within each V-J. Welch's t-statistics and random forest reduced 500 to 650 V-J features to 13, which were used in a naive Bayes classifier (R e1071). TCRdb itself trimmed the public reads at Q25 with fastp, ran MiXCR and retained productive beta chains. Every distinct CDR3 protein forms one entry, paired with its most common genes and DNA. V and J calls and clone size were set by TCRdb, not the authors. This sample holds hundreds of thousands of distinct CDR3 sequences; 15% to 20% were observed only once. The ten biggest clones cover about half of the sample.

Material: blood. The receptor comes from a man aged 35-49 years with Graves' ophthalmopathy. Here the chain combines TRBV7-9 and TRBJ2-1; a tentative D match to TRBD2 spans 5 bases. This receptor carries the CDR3 CASSFSGGSYNEQFF. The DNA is TGTGCCAGCAGCTTCAGCGGAGGCTCCTACAATGAGCAGTTCTTC.